This TCR beta chain was identified in a study of glioma-infiltrating T cells after dendritic cell vaccination. Study-level background: Dendritic cell vaccine was injected intradermally three times, biweekly.

Described time point: after dendritic cell vaccination, including at tumor progression/relapse. Concerning this clone itself: What it binds is not known.

Method: immunoSEQ multiplex PCR; TCRdb's copy keeps in-frame clones and lacks some. Of some 78,000 clones listed, around 84% were seen once; the top ten hold under 8.5%. Study findings and constraints: Longer survival after dendritic cell vaccination followed higher pretreatment TIL content. No direct clonality-survival link was found; a diverse polyclonal response may matter. Complete blood and tumor specimen sets were limited to few patients.

The material sequenced was blood, taken after dendritic cell vaccination. The origin of this receptor is a human donor with glioblastoma.

The DNA of the CDR3 is TGTGCCACCACGGGAGGTTCGGCCTACGAGCAGTACTTC. Encoded protein: CATTGGSAYEQYF. The chain couples TRBV19 to TRBJ2-7; TRBD2 matches 7 bases. The CDR3 runs 13 residues. With V trimmed by 10 bases and J by 2 bases, 8 bases remained unmatched. The germline CDR1 and CDR2 sequences are LNHDA and SQIVND (reference sequence).